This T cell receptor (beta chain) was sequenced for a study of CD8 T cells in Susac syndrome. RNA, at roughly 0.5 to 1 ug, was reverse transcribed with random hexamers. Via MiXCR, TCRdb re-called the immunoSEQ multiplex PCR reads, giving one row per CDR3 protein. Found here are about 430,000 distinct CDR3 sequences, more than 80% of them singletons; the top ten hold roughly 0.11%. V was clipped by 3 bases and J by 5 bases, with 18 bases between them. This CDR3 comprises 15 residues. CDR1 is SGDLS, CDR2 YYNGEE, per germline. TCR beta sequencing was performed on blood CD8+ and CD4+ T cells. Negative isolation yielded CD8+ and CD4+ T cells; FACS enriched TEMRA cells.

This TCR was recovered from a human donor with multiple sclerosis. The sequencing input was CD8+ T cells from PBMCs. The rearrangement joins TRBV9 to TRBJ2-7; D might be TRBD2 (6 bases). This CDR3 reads CASSADNGGRDEQYF. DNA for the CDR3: TGTGCCAGCAGCGCCGATAATGGAGGGCGGGACGAGCAGTACTTC.